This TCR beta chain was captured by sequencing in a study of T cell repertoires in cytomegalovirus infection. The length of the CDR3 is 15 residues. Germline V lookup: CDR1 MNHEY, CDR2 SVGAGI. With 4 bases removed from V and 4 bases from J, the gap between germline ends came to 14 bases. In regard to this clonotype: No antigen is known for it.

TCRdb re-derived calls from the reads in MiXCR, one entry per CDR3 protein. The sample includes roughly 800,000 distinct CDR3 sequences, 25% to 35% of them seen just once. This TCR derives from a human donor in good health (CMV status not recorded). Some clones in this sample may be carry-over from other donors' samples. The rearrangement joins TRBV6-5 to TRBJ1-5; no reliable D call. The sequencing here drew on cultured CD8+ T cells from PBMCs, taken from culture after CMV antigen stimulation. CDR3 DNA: TGTGCCAGCAGTTCCCTTCCTACGGGTAATCAGCCCCAGCATTTT. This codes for CASSSLPTGNQPQHF.